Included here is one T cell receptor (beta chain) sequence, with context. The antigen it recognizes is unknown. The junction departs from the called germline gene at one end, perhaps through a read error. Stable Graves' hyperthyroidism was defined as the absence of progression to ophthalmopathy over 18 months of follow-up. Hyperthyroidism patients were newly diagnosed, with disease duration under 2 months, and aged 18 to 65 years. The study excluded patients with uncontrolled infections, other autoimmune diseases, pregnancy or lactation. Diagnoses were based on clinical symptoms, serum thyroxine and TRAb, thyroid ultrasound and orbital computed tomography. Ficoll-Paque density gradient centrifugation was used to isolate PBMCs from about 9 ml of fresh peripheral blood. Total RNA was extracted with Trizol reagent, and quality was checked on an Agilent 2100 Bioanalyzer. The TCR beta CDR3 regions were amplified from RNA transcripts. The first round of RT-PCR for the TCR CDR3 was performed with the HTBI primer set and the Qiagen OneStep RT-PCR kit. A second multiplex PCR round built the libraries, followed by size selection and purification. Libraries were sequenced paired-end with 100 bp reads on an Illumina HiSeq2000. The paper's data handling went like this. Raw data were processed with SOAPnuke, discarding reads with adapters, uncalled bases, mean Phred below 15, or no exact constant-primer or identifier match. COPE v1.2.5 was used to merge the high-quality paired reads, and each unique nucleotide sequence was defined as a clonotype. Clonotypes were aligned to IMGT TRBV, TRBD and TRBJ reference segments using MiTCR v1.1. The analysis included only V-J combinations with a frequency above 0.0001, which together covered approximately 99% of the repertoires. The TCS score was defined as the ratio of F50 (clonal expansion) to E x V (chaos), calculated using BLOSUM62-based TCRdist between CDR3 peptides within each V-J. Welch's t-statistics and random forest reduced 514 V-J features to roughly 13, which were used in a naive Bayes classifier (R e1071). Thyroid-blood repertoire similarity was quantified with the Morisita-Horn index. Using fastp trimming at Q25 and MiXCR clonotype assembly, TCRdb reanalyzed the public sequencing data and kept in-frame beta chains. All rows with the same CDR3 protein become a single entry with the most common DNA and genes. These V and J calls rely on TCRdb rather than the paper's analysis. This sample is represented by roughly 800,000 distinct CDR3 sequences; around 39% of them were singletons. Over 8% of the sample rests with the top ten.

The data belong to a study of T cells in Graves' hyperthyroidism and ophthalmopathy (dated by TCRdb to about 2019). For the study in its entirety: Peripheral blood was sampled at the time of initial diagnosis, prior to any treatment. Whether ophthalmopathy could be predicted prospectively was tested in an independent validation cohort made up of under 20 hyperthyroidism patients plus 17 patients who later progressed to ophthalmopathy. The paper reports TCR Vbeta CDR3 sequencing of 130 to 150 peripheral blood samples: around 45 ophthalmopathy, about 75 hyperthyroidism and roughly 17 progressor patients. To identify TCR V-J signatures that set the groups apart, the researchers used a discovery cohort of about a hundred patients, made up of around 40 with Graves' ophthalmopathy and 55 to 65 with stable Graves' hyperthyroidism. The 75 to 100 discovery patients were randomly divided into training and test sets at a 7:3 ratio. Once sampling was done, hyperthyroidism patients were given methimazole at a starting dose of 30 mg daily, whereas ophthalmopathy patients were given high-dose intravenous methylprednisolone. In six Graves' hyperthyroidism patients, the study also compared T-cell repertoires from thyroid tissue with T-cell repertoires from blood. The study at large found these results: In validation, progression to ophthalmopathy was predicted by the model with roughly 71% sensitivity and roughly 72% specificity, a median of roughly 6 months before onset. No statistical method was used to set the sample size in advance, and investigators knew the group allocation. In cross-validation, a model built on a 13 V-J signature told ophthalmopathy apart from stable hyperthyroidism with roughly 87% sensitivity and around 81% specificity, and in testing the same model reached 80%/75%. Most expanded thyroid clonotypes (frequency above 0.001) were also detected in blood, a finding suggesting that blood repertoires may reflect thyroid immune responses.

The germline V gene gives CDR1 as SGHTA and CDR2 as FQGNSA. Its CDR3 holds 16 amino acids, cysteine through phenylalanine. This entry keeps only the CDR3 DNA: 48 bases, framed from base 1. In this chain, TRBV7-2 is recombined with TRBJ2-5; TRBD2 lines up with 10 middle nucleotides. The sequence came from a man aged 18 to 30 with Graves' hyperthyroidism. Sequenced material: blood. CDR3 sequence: CVSSLALAGGWETQYF. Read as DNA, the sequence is TGTGTCAGCAGCTTAGCCTTAGCGGGGGGTTGGGAGACCCAGTACTTC.